This T cell receptor (beta chain) was identified in a study of cytomegalovirus exposure and HLA in healthy donors. Whole-study context: From roughly 180 million T cells, an earlier analysis saw approximately 120 million unique TCR beta sequences. Genetic ancestry analysis placed about 84% of the 398 donors that were genotyped in the Caucasian-associated cluster. Study-wide results and caveats: Most likely, a cluster of highly shared sequence variants arose as a sequencing artifact. TCR beta V segments were, for the most part, productive about 87% or about 30% of the time in an earlier analysis.

Of note for this clone: Its antigen remains unidentified.

With 60 Vbeta and 13 Jbeta primers, the PCR was carried out. The assay was immunoSEQ multiplex PCR, and TCRdb's table has in-frame clones only and misses some. This repertoire shows 50,000 or so clones, around 73% found once; its top ten account for approximately 2.5%. The sample consisted of PBMCs. The receptor's source is a woman aged 40 to 50 in good health and CMV-seropositive.

The CDR3 spells CASSHLLGAYNEQFF. The CDR3 nucleotides are TGCGCCAGCAGCCATCTCCTCGGGGCCTACAATGAGCAGTTCTTC. V and J are TRBV4-1 and TRBJ2-1, with D possibly being TRBD2 (5 bases). The CDR3 loop spans 15 amino acids. The germline V gene has CDR1 MGHRA and CDR2 YSYEKL. The ends were cut back, 3 bases at V and 2 bases at J, with 11 bases in the middle.